The entry below describes one T cell receptor (beta chain). The data belong to a study of CD8 T cells in Susac syndrome. The CDR3 covers 11 residues. Germline CDR1 reads DFQATT; CDR2 reads SNEGSKA (reference sequence). Trimming cost V 3 bases and J 10 bases, with 10 bases left between them. An input of roughly 0.5 to 1 ug of RNA was subjected to reverse transcription using random hexamers. TCRdb passed the immunoSEQ multiplex PCR reads through MiXCR, listing each CDR3 protein once. The sample has hundreds of thousands of distinct CDR3 sequences, over 90% seen once; the top ten hold 0.15%. Specimen: CD4+ T cells from PBMCs. This receptor was identified in a human donor with Susac syndrome. This chain joins TRBV20-1 and TRBJ1-3; D unclear. This CDR3 is CSASEGSTIYF. CDR3 nucleotide sequence: TGCAGTGCTAGCGAAGGATCTACCATATATTTT.